Here is one TCR beta chain with its context. Its target is not known. Per germline, CDR1 SGHRS and CDR2 YFSETQ. There are 16 residues in the CDR3. Trimming stripped 2 bases from V and 4 bases from J, with 15 bases between. The data belong to a study of OX40 agonist ivuxolimab in advanced cancers. Overall study: While on treatment, patients had intravenous ivuxolimab at 0.01 to 10 mg/kg every 2 weeks. Notes on the study in general: Some nonresponders likewise displayed low normalized T-cell clonal expansion. Expanded peripheral T cells had an undetermined antigen specificity. The mean number of expanded clones was higher in CD8+ T cells than in CD4+.

Only in-frame clones appear in the TCRdb table, and some are missing; sequencing was by immunoSEQ multiplex PCR. Of about 100,000 clones in the sample, 80% to 95% were seen once. J is TRBJ2-2 and V is TRBV5-1; D may match TRBD1 or TRBD2 (5 bases each). Specimen: CD4+ or CD8+ T cells sorted from blood, collected in a trial of the OX40 agonist ivuxolimab. This receptor was taken from an adult with an advanced solid tumor such as melanoma, head and neck, liver or kidney cancer. The CDR3 loop is CASSFPGGGSTGELFF. DNA for the CDR3: TGCGCCAGCAGCTTTCCGGGTGGGGGATCCACCGGGGAGCTGTTTTTT. Full variable domain (remainder filled in from reference TRBV5-1 and TRBJ2-2): KAGVTQTPRYLIKTRGQQVTLSCSPISGHRSVSWYQQTPGQGLQFLFEYFSETQRNKGNFPGRFSGRQFSNSRSEMNVSTLELGDSALYLCASSFPGGGSTGELFFGEGSRLTVL.